This TCR beta chain was sequenced during a study of PD-1 blockade in classical Hodgkin lymphoma. The CDR3 consists of 14 residues. Germline loops: CDR1 LGHNA, CDR2 YSLEER. V lost 0 bases, J lost 6 bases, and 5 bases stayed unmatched. With no exception, relapse followed autologous stem cell transplantation in all patients, and brentuximab vedotin exposure varied. Thawed PBMCs underwent magnetic negative selection to obtain purified CD8+ T cells. Profiling relied on immunoSEQ multiplex PCR, and the TCRdb table lists in-frame clones only, not all of them. The data contain a few thousand clones, 70% to 85% of them singletons.

The starting material was CD8+ T cells from blood, obtained at baseline. This chain uses TRBV4-3 with TRBJ2-7; 7 bases are shared with TRBD2. This sequence was found in a human donor with classical Hodgkin lymphoma. The CDR3 region is CASSQDRGGTEQYF. CDR3 DNA sequence: TGCGCCAGCAGCCAAGATCGGGGAGGGACCGAGCAGTACTTC.